This T cell receptor beta chain stems from a study of blood T cell repertoires in COVID-19. Participant-given clinical history determined each cohort assignment. Original data processing: Using reference gene primer amplification, nucleated cell counts were estimated. The repertoire was sequenced with immunoSEQ multiplex PCR; TCRdb's copy has only in-frame clones and lacks some. D and trimming were read from the DNA, whereas the V and J calls and clone size are those reported in that table. The table records hundreds of thousands of clones, 88% of them present only once. The TCR sequence derives from a woman aged 45-65 years who had recovered from COVID-19. Sequencing input: PBMCs or T cells enriched from blood (not recorded which).

CDR3 DNA: TGTGCCAGCAGCCAAGGTTTAGCGAAACTGTTTTTT. Amino acids: CASSQGLAKLFF. J is TRBJ1-4 and V is TRBV4-2; no definite D call. V was clipped by 1 base and J by 11 bases, with 8 bases between them. This CDR3 has 12 amino acids. The germline V gene has CDR1 LGHNA and CDR2 YNFKEQ.